Detailed here is one T cell receptor (beta chain). Its antigen remains unknown. The sample is drawn from a study of T cells in narcolepsy. The CDR3 length is 15 residues. Deletions cut 5 bases from V and 6 bases from J, with 18 bases between. Study-wide points: No autoreactive T cell clone sequences appeared in some memory CD4+ repertoires.

Assay used: immunoSEQ multiplex PCR; TCRdb lists only in-frame clones, some missing. The data show some 19,000 clones, approximately 90% seen once. This TCR was sampled from a human donor in good health. The chain has TRBV5-3 and TRBJ1-5, with D hard to call. TRBV5-3 is treated as an ORF (open reading frame) with a function not yet certain. The sample comprised memory (CD45RA-) CD4+ T cells from blood. The CDR3 DNA sequence: TGTGCCAGAAGGGCCACACGGGTGGGTTGTCAGCCCCAGCATTTT. Protein sequence: CARRATRVGCQPQHF.